Following are 3 T cell receptor beta chains from one sample sequenced in a study of blood T cell repertoires in COVID-19. The table came from immunoSEQ multiplex PCR; TCRdb's copy has only in-frame clones and leaves some out. The profile shows fewer than 80,000 clones, under 90% of them singletons. The sequencing sample was made of peripheral blood. All receptors derive from a man over 45 with COVID-19, enrolled during active disease.

V and J are TRBV9 and TRBJ2-3; the match to TRBD2 covers 7 bases. This CDR3 has 13 residues. CDR1 is SGDLS and CDR2 is YYNGEE in the germline V gene. The V segment lost 7 bases and the J segment 0 bases; nucleotides outside the gene matches: 2. In DNA form, the CDR3 reads TGTGCCAGCGCTAGCGGTAGCACAGATACGCAGTATTTT. Protein sequence: CASASGSTDTQYF.

Comment on this clone: At one end, the junction sequence differs from germline, possibly due to a read error. V usage is TRBV5-1 and J usage is TRBJ1-2, with 10 bases matching TRBD1. In germline, CDR1 is SGHRS, CDR2 YFSETQ. There are 14 residues in the CDR3. CDR3 DNA: TGCGCCAGCAGCACGGGACAGGGGTACTACGGCTACACCTTC. Translating gives CASSTGQGYYGYTF.

This clone was found many times. At one of its ends the junction is not consistent with the germline gene, which may arise from a read error. The chain has TRBV5-6 and TRBJ2-7; TRBD1 matches at 7 bases. Per germline, CDR1 SGHDT and CDR2 YYEEEE. CDR3 length equals 14 residues. The chain's CDR3 is CASSPFWTGRLMDF. The CDR3 DNA is TGTGCCAGCAGCCCCTTTTGGACAGGACGGTTGATGGACTTC.